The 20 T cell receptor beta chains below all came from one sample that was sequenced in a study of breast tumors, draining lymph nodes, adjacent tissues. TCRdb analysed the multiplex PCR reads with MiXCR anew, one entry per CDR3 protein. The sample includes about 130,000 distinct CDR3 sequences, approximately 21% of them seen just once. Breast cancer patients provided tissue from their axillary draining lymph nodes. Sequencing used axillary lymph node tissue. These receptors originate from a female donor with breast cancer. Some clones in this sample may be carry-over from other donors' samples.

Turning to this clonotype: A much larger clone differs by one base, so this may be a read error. The CDR3 DNA sequence: TGTGCCAGCTCACCAGTGAGGGGGCCCACAGGTACGCAGTATTTT. Residues: CASSPVRGPTGTQYF. The chain combines TRBV18 with TRBJ2-3; 7 bases are a match to TRBD1. CDR3 length equals 15 residues. Germline V gene sequence: CDR1 KGHSH, CDR2 LQKENI. Complete variable domain (other parts from reference TRBV18 and TRBJ2-3): NAGVMQNPRHLVRRRGQEARLRCSPMKGHSHVYWYRQLPEEGLKFMVYLQKENIIDESGMPKERFSAEFPKEGPSILRIQQVVRGDSAAYFCASSPVRGPTGTQYFGPGTRLTVL.

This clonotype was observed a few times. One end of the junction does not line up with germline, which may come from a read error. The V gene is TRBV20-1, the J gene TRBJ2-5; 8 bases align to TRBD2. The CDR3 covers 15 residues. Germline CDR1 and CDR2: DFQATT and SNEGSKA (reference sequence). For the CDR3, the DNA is TGCAGTGCTCCGGCCCCCCCGACTAGCGCGGAGATCCAGTACTTC. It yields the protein CSAPAPPTSAEIQYF.

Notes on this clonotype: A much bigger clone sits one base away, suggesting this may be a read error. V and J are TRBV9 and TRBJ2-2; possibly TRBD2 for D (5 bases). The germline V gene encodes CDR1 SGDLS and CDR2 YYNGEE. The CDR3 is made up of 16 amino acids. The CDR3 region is CASSVGATTNTGEPFF. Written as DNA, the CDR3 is TGTGCCAGCAGCGTAGGGGCGACAACGAACACCGGGGAGCCGTTTTTT.

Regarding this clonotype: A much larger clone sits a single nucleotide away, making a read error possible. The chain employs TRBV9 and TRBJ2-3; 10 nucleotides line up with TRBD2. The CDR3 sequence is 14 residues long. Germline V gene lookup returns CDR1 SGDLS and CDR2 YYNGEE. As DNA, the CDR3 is TGTGCCGGCAGCGGGGGGGCTACCACAGATACGCAGTATTTT. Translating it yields CAGSGGATTDTQYF.

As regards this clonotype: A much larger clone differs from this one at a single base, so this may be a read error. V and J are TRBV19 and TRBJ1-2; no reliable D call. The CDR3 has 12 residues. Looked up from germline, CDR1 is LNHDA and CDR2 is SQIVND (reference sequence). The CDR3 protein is CAGSISAGGYTF. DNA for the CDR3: TGTGCCGGTAGTATATCGGCAGGAGGCTACACCTTC.

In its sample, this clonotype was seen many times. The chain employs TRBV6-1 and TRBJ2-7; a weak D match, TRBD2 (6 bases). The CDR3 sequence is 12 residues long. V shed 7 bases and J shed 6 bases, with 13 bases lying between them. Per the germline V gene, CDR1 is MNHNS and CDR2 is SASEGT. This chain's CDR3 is CASTSGVGEQYF. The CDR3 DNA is TGTGCCAGCACATCGGGGGTCGGCGAGCAGTACTTC.

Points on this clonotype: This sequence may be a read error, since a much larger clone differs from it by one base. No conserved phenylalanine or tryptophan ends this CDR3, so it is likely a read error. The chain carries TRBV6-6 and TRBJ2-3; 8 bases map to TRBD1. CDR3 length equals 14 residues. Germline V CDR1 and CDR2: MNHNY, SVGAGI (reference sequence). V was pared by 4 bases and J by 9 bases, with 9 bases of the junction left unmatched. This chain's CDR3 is CASSLGTGKGTQYL. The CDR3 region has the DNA TGTGCCAGCAGTTTAGGGACAGGCAAGGGGACGCAGTATTTA.

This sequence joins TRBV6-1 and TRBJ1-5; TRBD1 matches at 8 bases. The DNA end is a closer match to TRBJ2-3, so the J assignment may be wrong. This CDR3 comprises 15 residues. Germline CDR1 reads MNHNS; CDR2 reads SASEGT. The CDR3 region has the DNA TGTGCCAGCAGTGTCCAGGGGGCTGGCAATCAGCCCCAGTATTTT. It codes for CASSVQGAGNQPQYF.

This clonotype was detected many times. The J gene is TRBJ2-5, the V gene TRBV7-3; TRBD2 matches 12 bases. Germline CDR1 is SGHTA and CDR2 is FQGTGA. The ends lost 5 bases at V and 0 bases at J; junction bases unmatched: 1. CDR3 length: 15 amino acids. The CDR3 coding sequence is TGTGCCAGCAGCCGGACTAGCGGGAACCAAGAGACCCAGTACTTC. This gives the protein CASSRTSGNQETQYF.

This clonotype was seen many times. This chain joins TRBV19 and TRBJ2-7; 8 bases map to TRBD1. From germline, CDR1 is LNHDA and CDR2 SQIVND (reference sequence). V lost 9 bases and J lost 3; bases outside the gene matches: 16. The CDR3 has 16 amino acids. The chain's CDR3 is CASLGAAGQEFYEQYF. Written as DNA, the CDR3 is TGTGCCAGCCTCGGGGCCGCGGGACAGGAGTTCTACGAGCAGTACTTC.

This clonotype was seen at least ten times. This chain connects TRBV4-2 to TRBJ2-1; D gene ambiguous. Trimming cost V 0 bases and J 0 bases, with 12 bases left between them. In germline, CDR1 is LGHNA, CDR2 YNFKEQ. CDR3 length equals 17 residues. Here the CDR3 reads CASSQDSPYSSYNEQFF. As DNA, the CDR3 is TGTGCCAGCAGCCAAGATTCTCCTTACTCCTCCTACAATGAGCAGTTCTTC.

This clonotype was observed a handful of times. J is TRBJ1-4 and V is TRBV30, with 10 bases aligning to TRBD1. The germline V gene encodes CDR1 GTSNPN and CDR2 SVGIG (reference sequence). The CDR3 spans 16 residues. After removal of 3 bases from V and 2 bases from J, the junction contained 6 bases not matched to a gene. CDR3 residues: CAWSQGQGGTNEKLFF. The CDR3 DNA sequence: TGTGCCTGGAGCCAAGGACAGGGGGGTACTAATGAAAAACTGTTTTTT.

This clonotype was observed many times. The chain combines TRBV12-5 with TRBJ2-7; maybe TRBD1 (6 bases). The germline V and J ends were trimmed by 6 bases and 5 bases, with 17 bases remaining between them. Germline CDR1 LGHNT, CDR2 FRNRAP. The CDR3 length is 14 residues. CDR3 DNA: TGTGCTAGTGGGTCACAGGGACCTCTCGACGAGCAGTACTTC. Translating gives CASGSQGPLDEQYF.

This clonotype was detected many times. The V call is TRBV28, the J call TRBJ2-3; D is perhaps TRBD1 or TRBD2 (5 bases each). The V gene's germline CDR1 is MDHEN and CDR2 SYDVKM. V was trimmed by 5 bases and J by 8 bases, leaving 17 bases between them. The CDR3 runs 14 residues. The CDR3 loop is CASSPGTGQGTQYF. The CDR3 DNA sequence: TGTGCCAGCAGTCCTGGGACGGGGCAGGGTACGCAGTATTTT.

CDR3 in amino acids: CASGQQGGDTEAFF. CDR3 in DNA: TGTGCCAGCGGCCAACAGGGGGGAGACACTGAAGCTTTCTTT. The chain combines TRBV13 with TRBJ1-1; 8 positions match TRBD1. Germline lookup yields CDR1 PRHDT and CDR2 FYEKMQ (reference sequence). The CDR3 contains 14 residues. V gave up 8 bases and J gave up 3 bases; unmatched junction bases: 8.

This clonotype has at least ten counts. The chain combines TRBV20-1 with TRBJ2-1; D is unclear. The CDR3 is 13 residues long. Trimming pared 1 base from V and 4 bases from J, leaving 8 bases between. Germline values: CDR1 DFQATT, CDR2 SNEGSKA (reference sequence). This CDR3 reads CSARGGIYNEQFF. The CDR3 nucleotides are TGCAGTGCTAGAGGGGGTATATACAATGAGCAGTTCTTC.

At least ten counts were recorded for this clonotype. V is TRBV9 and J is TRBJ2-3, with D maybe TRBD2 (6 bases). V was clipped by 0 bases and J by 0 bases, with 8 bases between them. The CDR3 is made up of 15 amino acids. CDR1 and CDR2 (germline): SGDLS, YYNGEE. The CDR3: CASSVGRDSTDTQYF. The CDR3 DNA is TGTGCCAGCAGCGTAGGGCGGGATAGCACAGATACGCAGTATTTT.

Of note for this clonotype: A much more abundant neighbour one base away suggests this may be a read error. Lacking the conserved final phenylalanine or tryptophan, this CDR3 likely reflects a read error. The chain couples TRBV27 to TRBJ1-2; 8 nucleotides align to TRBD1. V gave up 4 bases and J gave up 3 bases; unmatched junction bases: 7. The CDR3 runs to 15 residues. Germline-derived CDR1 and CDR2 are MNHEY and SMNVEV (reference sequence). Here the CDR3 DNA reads TGTGCCAGCAGTTCCCCTCTACAGGGGGACTATGGCTACACCCTC. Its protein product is CASSSPLQGDYGYTL.

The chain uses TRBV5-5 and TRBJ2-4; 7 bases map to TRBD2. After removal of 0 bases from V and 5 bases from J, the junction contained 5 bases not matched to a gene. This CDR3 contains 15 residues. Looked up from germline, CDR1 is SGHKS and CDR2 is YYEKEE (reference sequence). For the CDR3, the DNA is TGTGCCAGCAGCTTGGGGGGCGGGAGAGAAAACATTCAGTACTTC. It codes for CASSLGGGRENIQYF.

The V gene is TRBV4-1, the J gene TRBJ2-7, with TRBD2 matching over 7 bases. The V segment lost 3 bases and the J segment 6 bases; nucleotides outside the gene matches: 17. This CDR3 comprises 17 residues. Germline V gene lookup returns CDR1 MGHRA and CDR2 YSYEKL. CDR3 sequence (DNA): TGCGCCAGCAGCCAGGAAGATCCTGGGGGGGGTTCCAGCGAGCAGTACTTC. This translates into CASSQEDPGGGSSEQYF.